These T cell receptor beta chains were read from a single sample in a study of memory CD4+ T cells and cytomegalovirus serostatus. Assay: immunoSEQ multiplex PCR; the TCRdb copy retains only in-frame clones and omits some. The sample holds about 43,000 clones; 60% to 85% are singletons and the top ten take about 0.6%. The sample comprised memory CD4+ T cells from blood. The receptor source for this set is an adult in good health and CMV-seronegative. CDR3s include the opening cysteine and the closing phenylalanine or tryptophan.

TRBV2	TRBJ1-6	CASSDFRGSPLHF
TRBV7-2	TRBJ2-7	CASSLGTGPGLEQYF
TRBV5-6	TRBJ2-3	CASSLDRGNTDTQYF
TRBV5-1	TRBJ1-1	CASSSNIGTGSTEAFF
TRBV2	TRBJ1-2	CASRFLEDGYTF
TRBV9	TRBJ1-4	CASSVAEKLFF
TRBV14	TRBJ1-4	CASSQLTGEKLFF
TRBV9	TRBJ2-5	CASSAGGVTSGTQYF
TRBV15	TRBJ1-4	CATSRDPGEKLFF
TRBV19	TRBJ2-3	CASSKGLADTQYF
TRBV6-6	TRBJ2-1	CASSYEQYNEQFF
TRBV7-2	TRBJ2-1	CASSFSGGEKQFF
TRBV11-1	TRBJ2-7	CASSFGHKMGYEQYF
TRBV7-9	TRBJ1-2	CASSLFRAGLGGYTF
TRBV30	TRBJ2-7	CAWVRLAGGEQYF
TRBV6-5	TRBJ1-2	CASSTPGDYGYTF
TRBV11-2	TRBJ2-5	CASSSGDRGGSQETQYF
TRBV5-1	TRBJ1-1	CASTPLGSDNTEAFF
TRBV15	TRBJ2-7	CATSRDLRGFTGSYEQYF
TRBV10-1	TRBJ2-7	CASSADREGGDYEQYF
TRBV9	TRBJ2-5	CASSVEGGRQQETQYF
TRBV7-9	TRBJ2-2	CADSDRTNTGELFF
TRBV14	TRBJ2-3	CASSQELASTDTQYF
TRBV18	TRBJ2-2	CASSMPRPMDPGELFF
TRBV10-3	TRBJ1-2	CAISESPGDGYTF
TRBV6-1	TRBJ2-5	CASTDPSGGAETQYF